This record looks at one T cell receptor beta chain sequence and its context. Its antigen is still unknown. TCRdb's copy holds only in-frame clones and misses some; the assay was immunoSEQ multiplex PCR. The sample consists of tens of thousands of clones, around 77% of them appearing once. These data come from a study of radiation and T cells in renal cell carcinoma. Turning to the study itself: Nephrectomy followed 15 Gy stereotactic body radiation by 4 weeks. Notes on the study in general: Pretreatment tumor biopsies were lacking, so baseline clonotypes are unknown.

The time point here: blood 2 weeks post-SBRT. Treatment specified: 15 Gy SBRT to primary tumor, nephrectomy 4 weeks later. Blood was sampled at baseline, 2 weeks and 4 weeks after SBRT. The patient's renal cell carcinoma had clear cell pathology. The CDR3 runs to 13 residues. V was pared by 4 bases and J by 1 base, with 5 bases between. Per germline, CDR1 KGHSH and CDR2 LQKENI. Sequenced material: blood, taken from a patient whose treatment included radiotherapy and nephrectomy. This sequence was found in a man aged 60-69 years with renal cell carcinoma. This sequence joins TRBV18 and TRBJ1-5; no definite D call. The CDR3 spells CASSLESNQPQHF. The CDR3 DNA sequence: TGTGCCAGCTCACTAGAGAGCAATCAGCCCCAGCATTTT. Full variable domain (remainder filled in from reference TRBV18 and TRBJ1-5): NAGVMQNPRHLVRRRGQEARLRCSPMKGHSHVYWYRQLPEEGLKFMVYLQKENIIDESGMPKERFSAEFPKEGPSILRIQQVVRGDSAAYFCASSLESNQPQHFGDGTRLSIL.